The clone carrying this T cell receptor (beta chain) is a singleton in its sample. The antigen remains undetermined. Profiling relied on immunoSEQ multiplex PCR, and the TCRdb table lists in-frame clones only, not all of them. Of around 99,000 clones in the sample, roughly 88% were seen once. Time point here: blood 4 weeks post-SBRT, at nephrectomy. Treatment denoted: 15 Gy SBRT to primary tumor, nephrectomy 4 weeks later. Nephrectomy followed 15 Gy stereotactic body radiation by 4 weeks. Blood was sampled at baseline, 2 weeks and 4 weeks after SBRT. This renal cell carcinoma was of the clear cell type. The data stem from a study of radiation and T cells in renal cell carcinoma. Germline loops: CDR1 LNHDA, CDR2 SQIVND (reference sequence). The V and J ends lost 0 bases and 6 bases respectively, with 11 bases between them. The CDR3 sequence is 15 residues long. The study, taken as a whole, reports: In blood, top tumor clones expanded by 2 weeks, shrinking by 4.

The sample in question was blood, obtained from a patient whose treatment included radiotherapy and nephrectomy. This TCR was sampled from a man aged 55-75 years with renal cell carcinoma. The chain combines TRBV19 with TRBJ2-2; a weak D match, TRBD1 (6 bases). As DNA, the CDR3 is TGTGCCAGTAGTATAGATAAAACAGGGTCCGGGGAGCTGTTTTTT. Protein product: CASSIDKTGSGELFF.